Given below is one T cell receptor beta chain in context. This sample was included in a study of beta chain features in type 1 diabetes. Every isolated RNA sample was fully reverse transcribed, so sequencing captured expressed TCRB transcripts. Sequencing used immunoSEQ multiplex PCR; TCRdb keeps in-frame clones, though not all of them. The sample includes about 160,000 clones, approximately 9.9% of them seen just once. Germline CDR1 and CDR2: SGHRS and YFSETQ. V gave up 0 bases and J gave up 0 bases, with 10 bases separating them. CDR3 size: 17 residues. A sort by CD45RO/CCR7/CD25/CD127/CD95/CD27 yielded CD4+ naive, central memory, regulatory and stem cell-like memory cells.

The receptor was isolated from a young woman in good health. Sequencing was performed on central memory CD4+ T cells from blood. V gene TRBV5-1 combines with J gene TRBJ2-6; possible D gene TRBD1, 5 bases. CDR3 residues: CASSLVLRGSGANVLTF. As DNA, the CDR3 is TGCGCCAGCAGCTTGGTCTTAAGGGGCTCTGGGGCCAACGTCCTGACTTTC.